One and the same sample provided the 12 T cell receptor beta chains below, sequenced in a study of T cell changes during pregnancy in multiple sclerosis. Only in-frame clones appear in the TCRdb table, and some are missing; sequencing was by immunoSEQ multiplex PCR. Of about 48,000 clones listed, roughly 88% are singletons. The input for sequencing was CD4+ T cells from peripheral blood mononuclear cells, taken in the second trimester of pregnancy. These receptors were obtained from a female donor with multiple sclerosis, enrolled in a pregnancy study.

The rearrangement uses TRBV28 and TRBJ2-7; 9 nucleotides line up with TRBD1. Unmatched junction bases numbered 8, after V lost 4 bases and J lost 4 bases. The CDR3 contains 15 residues. CDR1 is MDHEN and CDR2 is SYDVKM in the germline V gene. The DNA of the CDR3 is TGTGCCAGCAGTTCTGGGGTACAGGGGGCTTACGAGCAGTACTTC. It is translated as CASSSGVQGAYEQYF.

The rearrangement uses TRBV7-7 and TRBJ2-1, with D possibly matching TRBD2 (6 bases). CDR3 length equals 16 residues. V dropped 5 bases and J dropped 7 bases, with 21 bases sitting between them. Germline assignment: CDR1 SSHAT and CDR2 FNYEAQ (reference sequence). CDR3 in DNA: TGTGCCAGCAGCCTCTCACTAGCCACGCGGGGAAATGAGCAGTTCTTC. Translated, it gives CASSLSLATRGNEQFF.

The rearrangement joins TRBV28 to TRBJ1-4; 9 positions match TRBD1. This CDR3 spans 16 amino acids. Germline trimming cut 1 base from V and 4 bases from J; bases unmatched to any gene: 4. Germline V gene sequence: CDR1 MDHEN, CDR2 SYDVKM. CDR3 DNA sequence: TGTGCCAGCAGTTTATTACAGGGGGCAAGTAATGAAAAACTGTTTTTT. This encodes CASSLLQGASNEKLFF.

J is TRBJ2-7 and V is TRBV6-5; 8 nucleotides match TRBD2. Per germline, CDR1 MNHEY and CDR2 SVGAGI. V trimming: 5 bases; J trimming: 2 bases; junction bases outside the gene matches: 5. This CDR3 spans 14 amino acids. As DNA, the CDR3 is TGTGCCAGCAGTGCCGGGACTAGGGCCTACGAGCAGTACTTC. Protein: CASSAGTRAYEQYF.

The chain combines TRBV28 with TRBJ2-3, with 8 positions matching TRBD2. The CDR3 contains 14 residues. Germline trimming cut 8 bases from V and 5 bases from J; bases unmatched to any gene: 9. Germline lookup yields CDR1 MDHEN and CDR2 SYDVKM. As DNA, the CDR3 is TGTGCCAGCGAAAGCGGGAGTGATATAGATACGCAGTATTTT. Protein product: CASESGSDIDTQYF.

This chain joins TRBV10-3 and TRBJ2-5, with D possibly TRBD2 on 5 matching bases. This CDR3 contains 14 residues. The germline gives CDR1 ENHRY, CDR2 SYGVKD. V dropped 2 bases and J dropped 4 bases, with 11 bases sitting between them. The CDR3 protein is CAISEKTRLETQYF. The CDR3 nucleotides are TGTGCCATCAGTGAGAAAACTAGATTAGAGACCCAGTACTTC.

The rearrangement uses TRBV9 and TRBJ1-2, with 8 bases that match TRBD1. V lost 4 bases and J lost 7; bases outside the gene matches: 3. Germline CDR1 SGDLS, CDR2 YYNGEE. The length of the CDR3 is 12 residues. The DNA for the CDR3 is TGTGCCAGCAGCAGGACAGGGCGTGGCTACACCTTC. This codes for CASSRTGRGYTF.

This rearrangement joins TRBV7-9 to TRBJ2-3; 15 nucleotides align to TRBD2. The CDR3 contains 19 residues. The V and J ends lost 5 bases and 3 bases, in that order; junction bases with no gene match: 12. Germline V lookup: CDR1 SEHNR, CDR2 FQNEAQ (reference sequence). The CDR3 here is CASSPYRTSGRAGTDTQYF. In nucleotides, the CDR3 is TGTGCCAGCAGCCCCTACCGGACTAGCGGGAGGGCCGGTACAGATACGCAGTATTTT. The full variable domain, in which reference TRBV7-9 and TRBJ2-3 provide the parts outside the CDR3, is DTGVSQNPRHKITKRGQNVTFRCDPISEHNRLYWYRQTLGQGPEFLTYFQNEAQLEKSRLLSDRFSAERPKGSFSTLEIQRTEQGDSAMYLCASSPYRTSGRAGTDTQYFGPGTRLTVL.

The chain links TRBV4-3 to TRBJ2-4; the D gene is possibly TRBD1 (5 bases). Germline V lookup: CDR1 LGHNA, CDR2 YSLEER. Between the trimmed V and J ends, which lost 0 bases and 6 bases, there was a span of 15 bases. The CDR3 loop spans 16 amino acids. The CDR3 DNA sequence: TGCGCCAGCAGCCAAGATCGATCAGGGTTCTTAAACATTCAGTACTTC. Translated, it gives CASSQDRSGFLNIQYF.

This clone has just one count. The chain combines TRBV7-9 with TRBJ2-7; 12 nucleotides match TRBD1. CDR3 length equals 14 residues. Trimming cost V 5 bases and J 7 bases; bases outside gene matches: 6. Germline V gene data show CDR1 as SEHNR and CDR2 as FQNEAQ (reference sequence). CDR3 amino acids: CASSAGQGAKEQYF. The CDR3, as DNA: TGTGCCAGCAGCGCGGGACAGGGGGCGAAAGAGCAGTACTTC.

The V and J genes are TRBV7-3 and TRBJ1-1, with D perhaps TRBD1 (5 bases). The CDR3 has 14 residues. V was pared by 0 bases and J by 3 bases, with 8 bases between. Germline V gene lookup returns CDR1 SGHTA and CDR2 FQGTGA. The CDR3 reads CASSLTGADTEAFF. In DNA, the CDR3 is TGTGCCAGCAGCTTAACTGGGGCGGACACTGAAGCTTTCTTT.

This clone was counted at least ten times. The genes are TRBV29-1 and TRBJ1-4, with 8 bases lining up with TRBD1. Germline loops: CDR1 SQVTM, CDR2 ANQGSEA. This CDR3 region has 16 residues. V shed 2 bases and J 7 bases; nucleotides not matched to a gene: 12. The CDR3 sequence: CSVEYPPGQGTEKLFF. CDR3 nucleotides: TGCAGCGTTGAATACCCTCCCGGACAGGGTACTGAAAAACTGTTTTTT.